This TCR beta chain was recorded in a study of cytomegalovirus exposure and HLA in healthy donors. Study-level findings and limits: Researchers counted 180 or so TCR beta chains as cytomegalovirus-associated.

This clone was found once. Antigen unknown. The PCR contained 60 Vbeta and 13 Jbeta primers. TCRdb's table, derived via immunoSEQ multiplex PCR, lists solely in-frame clones and lacks some. The sample has over 150,000 clones, around 86% seen once; the top ten hold approximately 0.87%. This receptor was taken from a girl aged 2 to 9 in good health and CMV-seropositive. Material: PBMCs.

In DNA form, the CDR3 reads TGTGCCAGCAGTGGGGACAGGGTCGACGAGCAGTACTTC. Its protein is CASSGDRVDEQYF. The chain recombines TRBV2 with TRBJ2-7, with TRBD1 matching over 9 bases. Germline V gives CDR1 SNHLY, CDR2 FYNNEI. The ends lost 4 bases at V and 5 bases at J; junction bases unmatched: 3. CDR3 size: 13 residues. The full variable domain, rest sourced from reference TRBV2 and TRBJ2-7, is EPEVTQTPSHQVTQMGQEVILRCVPISNHLYFYWYRQILGQKVEFLVSFYNNEISEKSEIFDDQFSVERPDGSNFTLKIRSTKLEDSAMYFCASSGDRVDEQYFGPGTRLTVT.